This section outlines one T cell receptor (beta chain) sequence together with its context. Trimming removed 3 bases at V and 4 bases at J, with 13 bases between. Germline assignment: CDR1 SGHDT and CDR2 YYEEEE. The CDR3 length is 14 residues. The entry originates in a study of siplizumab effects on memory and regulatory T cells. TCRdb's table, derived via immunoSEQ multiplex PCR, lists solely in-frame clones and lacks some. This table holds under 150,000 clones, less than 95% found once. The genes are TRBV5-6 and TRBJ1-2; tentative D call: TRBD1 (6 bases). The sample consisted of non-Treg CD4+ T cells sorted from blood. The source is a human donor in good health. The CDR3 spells CASSSGGRGYGYTF. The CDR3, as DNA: TGTGCCAGCAGCTCCGGGGGGCGCGGCTATGGCTACACCTTC.